This T cell receptor beta chain was captured in a study of post-analysis software for immune sequencing data. The CDR3 has 15 residues. Germline CDR1 is DFQATT and CDR2 is SNEGSKA (reference sequence). V trimming: 5 bases; J trimming: 10 bases; junction bases outside the gene matches: 9. Comment on this clonotype: Its matching antigen is unknown.

cDNA libraries for TCR beta contained unique molecular identifiers. TCRdb re-called the PCR reads through MiXCR, storing one row per CDR3 protein. The top ten clones hold roughly 0.54% of a sample with hundreds of thousands of distinct CDR3 sequences, 25% to 30% of them seen once. Study findings and constraints: TRBV5-6, TRBV5-1 and TRBV20-1 were among roughly five TRBV segments more frequent in patients than controls. Multiple sclerosis patients had significantly lower normalized Chao1 diversity than controls. Batch-matched samples strongly co-clustered by F measure.

This TCR came from a girl aged 10 to 17 with multiple sclerosis. The sample comprised blood. The chain combines TRBV20-1 with TRBJ2-1; 15 bases are a match to TRBD2. CDR3 protein: CSAPRTSGGVWEQFF. CDR3 nucleotide sequence: TGCAGTGCTCCTCGGACTAGCGGGGGGGTTTGGGAGCAGTTCTTC.